This T cell receptor (beta chain) was documented in a study of vaccination and CD4 T cells after COVID-19. General study findings and limits: In convalescent patients, 304 of 307 vaccine-specific clones were spike mono-reactive.

The sample's time point: late sampling 161 to 241 days after vaccination in a few convalescent patients. Noted treatment: approximately 11-day PBMC culture with coronavirus spike peptide pools or control peptides (ViraFEST assay). The junction had 11 bases not matched to a gene; V was cut back by 5 bases and J by 10 bases. Germline values: CDR1 LNHDA, CDR2 SQIVND (reference sequence). This CDR3 has 15 residues. With the Oncomine TCR Beta short-read assay, DNA from cultured CD4+ T cells was sequenced. TCRdb passed the PCR reads through MiXCR, listing each CDR3 protein once. The table includes tens of thousands of distinct CDR3 sequences, more than 45% detected once. This clonotype was found once. The antigen is not known.

The chain is built from TRBV19 and TRBJ1-6, with 7 bases identical to TRBD1. Sequencing was performed on CD4+ T cells from blood, cultured in vitro, taken about 7 months after SARS-CoV-2 vaccination. This clonotype was obtained from a human donor who had recovered from COVID-19. For the CDR3, the DNA is TGTGCCAGTAGTTCGTGGCGGACAGGCAACTCACCCCTCCACTTT. Protein sequence: CASSSWRTGNSPLHF.